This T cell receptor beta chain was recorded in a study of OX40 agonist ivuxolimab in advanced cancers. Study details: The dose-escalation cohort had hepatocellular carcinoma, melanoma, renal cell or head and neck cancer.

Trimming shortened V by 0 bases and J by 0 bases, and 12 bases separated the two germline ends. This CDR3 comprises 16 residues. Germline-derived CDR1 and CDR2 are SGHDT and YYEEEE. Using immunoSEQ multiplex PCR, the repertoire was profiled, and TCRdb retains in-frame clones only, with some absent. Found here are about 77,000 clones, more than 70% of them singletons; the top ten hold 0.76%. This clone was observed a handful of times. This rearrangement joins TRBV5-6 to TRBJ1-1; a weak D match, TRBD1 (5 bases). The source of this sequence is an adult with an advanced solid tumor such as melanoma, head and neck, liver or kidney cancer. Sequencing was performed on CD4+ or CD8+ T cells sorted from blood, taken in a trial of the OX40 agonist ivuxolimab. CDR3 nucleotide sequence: TGTGCCAGCAGCTTGGCCCGGGGCCCCATGAACACTGAAGCTTTCTTT. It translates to CASSLARGPMNTEAFF.